This entry is about one T cell receptor beta chain. Antigen specificity is unknown. Germline V gene sequence: CDR1 SEHNR, CDR2 FQNEAQ (reference sequence). CDR3 length: 13 residues. The V and J ends lost 3 bases and 6 bases respectively, with 11 bases between them. Every patient had mismatch repair deficiency by PCR or immunohistochemistry. Three pembrolizumab responders had their TCRs sequenced. The sample is drawn from a study of PD-1 blockade in mismatch repair-deficient tumors. The overall study: Patients had around twelve mismatch repair-deficient cancer types, all previously treated and progressing.

Sequenced by immunoSEQ multiplex PCR; TCRdb stores in-frame clones only, minus some. Of roughly 25,000 clones listed, about 83% are singletons. Study-level findings and limits: Tumor-resident clones, often undetectable pretreatment in blood, expanded then contracted after pembrolizumab.

This specimen consisted of peripheral blood, obtained 12 weeks after starting pembrolizumab. The chain has TRBV7-9 and TRBJ1-1; D possibly corresponds to TRBD1 (6 bases). This TCR derives from an adult with mismatch repair-deficient cancer. CDR3 sequence: CASSFGGQPEAFF. CDR3 nucleotide sequence: TGTGCCAGCAGCTTCGGAGGACAGCCTGAAGCTTTCTTT.